One T cell receptor (beta chain) is described in this entry. Its antigen is unidentified. Other DNA sequences from this sample encode an identical CDR3 as well. This entry is derived from a study of shared clonotypes between healthy human individuals. Study-wide context: The study used three CD4 naive, three CD4 memory, two CD8 naive and one CD8 memory plate per donor.

CDR3 length equals 13 residues. Germline V gene lookup returns CDR1 SGHDT and CDR2 YYEEEE. V lost 4 bases and J 4 bases, leaving 8 bases between the germline ends. Recent acute infections and vaccinations were absent in the healthy HIV-negative adult donors. Study-wide results and caveats: Roughly 5% of naive CD4 clonotypes were common to a handful of donors. Non-shared clonotypes displayed generation probabilities falling below those of clonotypes present in all four donors.

This table comes from immunoSEQ multiplex PCR, and its TCRdb copy is limited to in-frame clones, with some not included. The table shows 2 million to 3 million clones, with 93% occurring only once. The receptor's source is a man between 18 and 29 years old in good health. Some clones in this sample may be carry-over from other donors' samples. Material: naive CD4+ T cells from PBMCs. Subset given: CD45RA+ positively selected. This chain uses TRBV5-6 with TRBJ2-2, with a possible D match to TRBD2 (6 bases). CDR3 in amino acids: CASSLGLTGELFF. The CDR3 nucleotides read TGTGCCAGCAGCCTGGGACTCACCGGGGAGCTGTTTTTT.